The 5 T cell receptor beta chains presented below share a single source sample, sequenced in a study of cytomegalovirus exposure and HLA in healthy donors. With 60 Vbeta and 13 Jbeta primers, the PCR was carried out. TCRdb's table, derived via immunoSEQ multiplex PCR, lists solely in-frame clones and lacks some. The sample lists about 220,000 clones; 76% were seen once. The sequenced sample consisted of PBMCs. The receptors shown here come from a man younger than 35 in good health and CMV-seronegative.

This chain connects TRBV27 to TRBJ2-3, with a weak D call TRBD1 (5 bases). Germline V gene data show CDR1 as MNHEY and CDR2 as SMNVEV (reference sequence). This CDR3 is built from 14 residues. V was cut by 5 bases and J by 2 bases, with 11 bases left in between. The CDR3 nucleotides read TGTGCCAGCAGTCGCGGCAGGGACACAGATACGCAGTATTTT. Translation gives CASSRGRDTDTQYF.

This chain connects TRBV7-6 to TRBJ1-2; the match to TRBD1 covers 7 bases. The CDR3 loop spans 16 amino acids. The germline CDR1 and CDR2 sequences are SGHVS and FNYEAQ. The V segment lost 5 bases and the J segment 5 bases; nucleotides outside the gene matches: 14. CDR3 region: CASSPDLRGAGYGYTF. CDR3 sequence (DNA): TGTGCCAGCAGCCCGGACCTCAGGGGGGCAGGATATGGCTACACCTTC. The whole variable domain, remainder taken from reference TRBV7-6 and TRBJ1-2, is GAGVSQSPRYKVTKRGQDVALRCDPISGHVSLYWYRQALGQGPEFLTYFNYEAQQDKSGLPNDRFSAERPEGSISTLTIQRTEQRDSAMYRCASSPDLRGAGYGYTFGSGTRLTVV.

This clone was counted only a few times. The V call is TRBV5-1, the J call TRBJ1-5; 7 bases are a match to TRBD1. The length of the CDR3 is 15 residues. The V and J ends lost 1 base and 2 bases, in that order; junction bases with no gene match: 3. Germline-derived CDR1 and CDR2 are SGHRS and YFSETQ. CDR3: CASSLTGQRNQPQHF. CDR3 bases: TGCGCCAGCAGCTTGACGGGACAGCGCAATCAGCCCCAGCATTTT.

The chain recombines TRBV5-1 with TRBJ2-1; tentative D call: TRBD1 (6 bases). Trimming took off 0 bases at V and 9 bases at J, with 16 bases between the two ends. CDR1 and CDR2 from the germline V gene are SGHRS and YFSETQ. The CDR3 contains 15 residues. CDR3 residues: CASSLGVTGRGEQFF. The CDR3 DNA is TGCGCCAGCAGCTTGGGTGTGACAGGAAGGGGTGAGCAGTTCTTC. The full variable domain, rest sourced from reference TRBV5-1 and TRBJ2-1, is KAGVTQTPRYLIKTRGQQVTLSCSPISGHRSVSWYQQTPGQGLQFLFEYFSETQRNKGNFPGRFSGRQFSNSRSEMNVSTLELGDSALYLCASSLGVTGRGEQFFGPGTRLTVL.

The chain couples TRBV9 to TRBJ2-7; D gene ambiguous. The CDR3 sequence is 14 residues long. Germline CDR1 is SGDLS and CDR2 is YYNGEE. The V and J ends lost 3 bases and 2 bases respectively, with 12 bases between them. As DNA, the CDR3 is TGTGCCAGCAGCGCGGAGCCGCCCCCCTACGAGCAGTACTTC. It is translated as CASSAEPPPYEQYF.